The entry below gives a single T cell receptor beta chain sequence along with its context. CDR1 and CDR2 from the germline V gene are MDHEN and SYDVKM. The CDR3 totals 17 residues. V lost 8 bases and J lost 0; bases outside the gene matches: 5. This sample is part of a study of T cell changes during pregnancy in multiple sclerosis. Profiled with immunoSEQ multiplex PCR; TCRdb holds only in-frame clones, not every one. Counted here are roughly 38,000 clones, about 92% occurring once; the ten biggest clones make up over 0.55%. The sequence derives from a female donor with multiple sclerosis, enrolled in a pregnancy study. This chain links TRBV28 with TRBJ2-6; 12 bases align to TRBD2. This specimen was CD4+ T cells from peripheral blood mononuclear cells, taken in the third trimester of pregnancy. The CDR3: CASRRLAGDSGANVLTF. The CDR3 DNA reads as TGTGCCAGCCGAAGACTAGCGGGAGACTCTGGGGCCAACGTCCTGACTTTC.